This T cell receptor beta chain was captured in a study of blood T cell repertoires in COVID-19. Looking at the study overall: The origin of the acute and convalescent COVID-19 samples was the United States, Italy and Spain. T cells, B-cell-depleted T cells, or PBMCs provided the cDNA or gDNA that served as material.

This clone was detected a few times. Sequencing was performed with immunoSEQ multiplex PCR; in TCRdb, only in-frame clones are kept and a portion is missing. The sample has about 200,000 clones, almost 85% seen once. CDR1 and CDR2 (germline): SGHDN, FVKESK. The CDR3 is 15 amino acids. Losses at the gene ends were 3 bases for V and 6 bases for J; bases not matched to a gene: 5. The chain links TRBV14 to TRBJ2-2; 9 nucleotides line up with TRBD1. The receptor's source is a woman in her fifties or sixties with active or convalescent COVID-19. The sequenced material came from peripheral blood. The CDR3 sequence: CASSHRTGDPGELFF. DNA for the CDR3: TGTGCCAGCAGCCATCGGACAGGGGATCCCGGGGAGCTGTTTTTT.